This TCR beta chain appears in the sequencing data of a study of T cells after yellow fever vaccination. TCRdb called the 5' RACE reads again in MiXCR, with one record for every CDR3 protein. The sample has roughly 330,000 distinct CDR3 sequences, 6.8% seen once. The V gene's germline CDR1 is MNHNY and CDR2 SVGAGI (reference sequence). This CDR3 is 13 amino acids long. V was clipped by 6 bases and J by 5 bases; unmatched bases: 3. This clonotype was seen more than once but under ten times. V gene TRBV6-6 combines with J gene TRBJ2-5; the match to TRBD2 covers 10 bases. This sequence originates from a man between 18 and 35 years old who received the YFV17D yellow fever vaccine. The sequencing used PBMCs, collected roughly seven weeks after the first yellow fever vaccination. CDR3: CASSGTSVETQYF. The CDR3 nucleotides are TGTGCCAGCAGCGGGACTAGCGTGGAGACCCAGTACTTC.